This TCR beta chain is drawn from a study of blood T cell repertoires in COVID-19. Turning to the study itself: The samples span acute and convalescent COVID-19 from the United States, Italy and Spain. Sources were T cells, B-cell-depleted T cells, or PBMCs; the material itself was cDNA or gDNA.

Methods used by the authors: How many nucleated cells were present was estimated from reference gene primer amplification. The repertoire was sequenced with immunoSEQ multiplex PCR; TCRdb's copy has only in-frame clones and lacks some. For V, J and clone size, that table is used; D and trimming come from the DNA. The sample includes fewer than 200,000 clones, about 86% of them seen just once. Donors were grouped by their self-reported clinical history. The CDR3 is 15 residues long. Germline-derived CDR1 and CDR2 are MNHEY and SVGAGI. Trimming removed 5 bases from V and 0 bases from J, with 13 bases in between.

The chain carries TRBV6-5 and TRBJ1-2; D call uncertain. Sequences were obtained from PBMCs or T cells enriched from blood (not recorded which). The TCR comes from a woman between 50 and 59 years old in a cohort exposed to, infected with or recovered from COVID-19 (not recorded which). The CDR3 protein is CASSLEDIPNYGYTF. As DNA, the CDR3 is TGTGCCAGCAGTCTAGAGGATATCCCTAACTATGGCTACACCTTC.